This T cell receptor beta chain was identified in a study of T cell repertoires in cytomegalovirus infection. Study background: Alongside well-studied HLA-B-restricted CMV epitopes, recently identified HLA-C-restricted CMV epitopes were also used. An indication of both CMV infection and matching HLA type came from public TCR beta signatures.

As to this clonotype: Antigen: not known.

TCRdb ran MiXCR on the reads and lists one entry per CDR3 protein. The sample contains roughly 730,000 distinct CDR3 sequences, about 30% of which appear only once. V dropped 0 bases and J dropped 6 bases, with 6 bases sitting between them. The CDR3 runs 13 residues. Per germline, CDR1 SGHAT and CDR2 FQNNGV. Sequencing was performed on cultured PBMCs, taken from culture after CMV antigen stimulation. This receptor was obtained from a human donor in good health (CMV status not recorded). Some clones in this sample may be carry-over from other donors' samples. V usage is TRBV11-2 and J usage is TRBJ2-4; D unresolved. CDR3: CASSLELGNIQYF. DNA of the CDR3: TGTGCCAGCAGCTTAGAGCTGGGAAACATTCAGTACTTC.